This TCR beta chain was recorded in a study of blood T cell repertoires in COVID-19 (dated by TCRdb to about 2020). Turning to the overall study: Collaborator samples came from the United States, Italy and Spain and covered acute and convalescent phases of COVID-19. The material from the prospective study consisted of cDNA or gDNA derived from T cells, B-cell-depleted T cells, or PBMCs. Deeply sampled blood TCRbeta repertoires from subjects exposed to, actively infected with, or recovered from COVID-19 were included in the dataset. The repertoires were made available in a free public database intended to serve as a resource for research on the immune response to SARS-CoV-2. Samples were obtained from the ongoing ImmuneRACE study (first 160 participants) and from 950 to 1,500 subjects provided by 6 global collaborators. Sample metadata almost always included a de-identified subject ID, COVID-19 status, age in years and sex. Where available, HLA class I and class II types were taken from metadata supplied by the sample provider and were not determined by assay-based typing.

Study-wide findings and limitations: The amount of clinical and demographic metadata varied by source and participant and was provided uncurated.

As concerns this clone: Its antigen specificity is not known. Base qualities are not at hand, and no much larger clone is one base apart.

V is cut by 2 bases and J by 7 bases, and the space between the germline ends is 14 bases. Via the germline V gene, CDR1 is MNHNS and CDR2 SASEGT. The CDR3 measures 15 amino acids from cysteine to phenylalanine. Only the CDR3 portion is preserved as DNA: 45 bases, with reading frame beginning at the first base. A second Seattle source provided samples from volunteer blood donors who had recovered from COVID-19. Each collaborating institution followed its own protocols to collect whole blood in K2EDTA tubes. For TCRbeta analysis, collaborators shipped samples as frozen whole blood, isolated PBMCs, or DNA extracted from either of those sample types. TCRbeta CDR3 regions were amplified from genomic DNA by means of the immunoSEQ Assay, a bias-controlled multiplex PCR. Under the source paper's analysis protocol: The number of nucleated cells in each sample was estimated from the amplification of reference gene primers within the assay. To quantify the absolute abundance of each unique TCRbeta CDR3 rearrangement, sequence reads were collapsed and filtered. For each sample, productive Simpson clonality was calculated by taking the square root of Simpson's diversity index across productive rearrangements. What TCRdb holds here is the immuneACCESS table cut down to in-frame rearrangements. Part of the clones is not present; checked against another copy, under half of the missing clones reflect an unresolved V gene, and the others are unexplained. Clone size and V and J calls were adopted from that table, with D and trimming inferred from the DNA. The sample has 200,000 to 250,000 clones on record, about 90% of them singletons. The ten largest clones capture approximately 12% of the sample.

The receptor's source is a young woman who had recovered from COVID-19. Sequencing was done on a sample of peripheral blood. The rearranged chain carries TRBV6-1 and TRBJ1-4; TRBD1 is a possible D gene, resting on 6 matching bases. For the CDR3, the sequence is CASSESGGGGEKLFF. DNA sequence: TGTGCCAGCAGTGAATCCGGGGGCGGGGGTGAAAAACTGTTTTTT.